This T cell receptor (beta chain) comes out of a study of control samples from healthy donors and cancer patients. Assay used: immunoSEQ multiplex PCR; TCRdb lists only in-frame clones, some missing. Of over 150,000 clones in the sample, 94% are singletons; the top ten hold about 5.6%. This CDR3 is 14 amino acids long. Per germline, CDR1 LNHDA and CDR2 SQIVND (reference sequence). V dropped 1 base and J dropped 0 bases, with 4 bases sitting between them. Concerning this clone: Other DNA sequences from this sample encode an identical CDR3 as well.

The chain couples TRBV19 to TRBJ1-3; D is uncertain. The source is a man aged 35 to 55 in good health. The sequenced sample consisted of blood. The CDR3 region is CASSIVSSGNTIYF. The CDR3 DNA reads TGTGCCAGTAGTATAGTTTCCTCTGGAAACACCATATATTTT.